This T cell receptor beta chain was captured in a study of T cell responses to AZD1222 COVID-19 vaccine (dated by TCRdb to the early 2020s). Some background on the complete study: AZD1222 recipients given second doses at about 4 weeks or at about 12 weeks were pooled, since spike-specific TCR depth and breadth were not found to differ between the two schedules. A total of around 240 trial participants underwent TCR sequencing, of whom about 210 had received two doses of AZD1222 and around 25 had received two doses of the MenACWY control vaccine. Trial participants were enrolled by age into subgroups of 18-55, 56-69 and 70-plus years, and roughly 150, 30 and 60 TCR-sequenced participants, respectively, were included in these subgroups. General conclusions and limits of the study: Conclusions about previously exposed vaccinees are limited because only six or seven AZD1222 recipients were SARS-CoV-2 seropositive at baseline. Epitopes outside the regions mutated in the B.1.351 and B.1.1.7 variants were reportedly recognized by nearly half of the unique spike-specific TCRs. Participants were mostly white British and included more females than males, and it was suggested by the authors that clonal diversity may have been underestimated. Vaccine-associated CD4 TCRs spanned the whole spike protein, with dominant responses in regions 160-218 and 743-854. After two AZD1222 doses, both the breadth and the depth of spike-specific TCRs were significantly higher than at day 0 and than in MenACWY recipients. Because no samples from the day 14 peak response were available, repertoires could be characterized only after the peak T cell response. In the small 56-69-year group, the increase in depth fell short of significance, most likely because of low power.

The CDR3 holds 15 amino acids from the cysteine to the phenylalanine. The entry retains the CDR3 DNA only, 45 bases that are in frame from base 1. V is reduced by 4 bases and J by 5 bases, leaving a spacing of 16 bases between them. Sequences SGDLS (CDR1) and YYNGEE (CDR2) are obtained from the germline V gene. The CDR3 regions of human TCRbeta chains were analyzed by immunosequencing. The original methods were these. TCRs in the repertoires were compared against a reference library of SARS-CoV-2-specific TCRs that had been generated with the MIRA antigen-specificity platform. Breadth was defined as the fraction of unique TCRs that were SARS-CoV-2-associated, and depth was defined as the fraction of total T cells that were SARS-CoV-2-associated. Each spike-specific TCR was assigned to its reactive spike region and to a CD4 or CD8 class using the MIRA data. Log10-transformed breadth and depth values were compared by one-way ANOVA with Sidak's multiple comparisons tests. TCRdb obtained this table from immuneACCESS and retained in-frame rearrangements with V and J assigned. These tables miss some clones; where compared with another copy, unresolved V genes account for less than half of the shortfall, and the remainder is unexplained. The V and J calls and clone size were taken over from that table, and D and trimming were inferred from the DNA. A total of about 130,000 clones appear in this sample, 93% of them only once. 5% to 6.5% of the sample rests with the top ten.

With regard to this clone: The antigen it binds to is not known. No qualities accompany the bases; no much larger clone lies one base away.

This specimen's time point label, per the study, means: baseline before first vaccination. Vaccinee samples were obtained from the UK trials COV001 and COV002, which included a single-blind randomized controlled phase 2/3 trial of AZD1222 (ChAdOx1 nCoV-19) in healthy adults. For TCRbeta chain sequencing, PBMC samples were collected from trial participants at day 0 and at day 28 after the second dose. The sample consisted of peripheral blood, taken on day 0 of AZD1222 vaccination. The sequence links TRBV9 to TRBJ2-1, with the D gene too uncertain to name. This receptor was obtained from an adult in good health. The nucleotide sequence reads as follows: TGTGCCAGCAGCCCCGCATCCCAGGCGAACAATGAGCAGTTCTTC. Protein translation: CASSPASQANNEQFF.